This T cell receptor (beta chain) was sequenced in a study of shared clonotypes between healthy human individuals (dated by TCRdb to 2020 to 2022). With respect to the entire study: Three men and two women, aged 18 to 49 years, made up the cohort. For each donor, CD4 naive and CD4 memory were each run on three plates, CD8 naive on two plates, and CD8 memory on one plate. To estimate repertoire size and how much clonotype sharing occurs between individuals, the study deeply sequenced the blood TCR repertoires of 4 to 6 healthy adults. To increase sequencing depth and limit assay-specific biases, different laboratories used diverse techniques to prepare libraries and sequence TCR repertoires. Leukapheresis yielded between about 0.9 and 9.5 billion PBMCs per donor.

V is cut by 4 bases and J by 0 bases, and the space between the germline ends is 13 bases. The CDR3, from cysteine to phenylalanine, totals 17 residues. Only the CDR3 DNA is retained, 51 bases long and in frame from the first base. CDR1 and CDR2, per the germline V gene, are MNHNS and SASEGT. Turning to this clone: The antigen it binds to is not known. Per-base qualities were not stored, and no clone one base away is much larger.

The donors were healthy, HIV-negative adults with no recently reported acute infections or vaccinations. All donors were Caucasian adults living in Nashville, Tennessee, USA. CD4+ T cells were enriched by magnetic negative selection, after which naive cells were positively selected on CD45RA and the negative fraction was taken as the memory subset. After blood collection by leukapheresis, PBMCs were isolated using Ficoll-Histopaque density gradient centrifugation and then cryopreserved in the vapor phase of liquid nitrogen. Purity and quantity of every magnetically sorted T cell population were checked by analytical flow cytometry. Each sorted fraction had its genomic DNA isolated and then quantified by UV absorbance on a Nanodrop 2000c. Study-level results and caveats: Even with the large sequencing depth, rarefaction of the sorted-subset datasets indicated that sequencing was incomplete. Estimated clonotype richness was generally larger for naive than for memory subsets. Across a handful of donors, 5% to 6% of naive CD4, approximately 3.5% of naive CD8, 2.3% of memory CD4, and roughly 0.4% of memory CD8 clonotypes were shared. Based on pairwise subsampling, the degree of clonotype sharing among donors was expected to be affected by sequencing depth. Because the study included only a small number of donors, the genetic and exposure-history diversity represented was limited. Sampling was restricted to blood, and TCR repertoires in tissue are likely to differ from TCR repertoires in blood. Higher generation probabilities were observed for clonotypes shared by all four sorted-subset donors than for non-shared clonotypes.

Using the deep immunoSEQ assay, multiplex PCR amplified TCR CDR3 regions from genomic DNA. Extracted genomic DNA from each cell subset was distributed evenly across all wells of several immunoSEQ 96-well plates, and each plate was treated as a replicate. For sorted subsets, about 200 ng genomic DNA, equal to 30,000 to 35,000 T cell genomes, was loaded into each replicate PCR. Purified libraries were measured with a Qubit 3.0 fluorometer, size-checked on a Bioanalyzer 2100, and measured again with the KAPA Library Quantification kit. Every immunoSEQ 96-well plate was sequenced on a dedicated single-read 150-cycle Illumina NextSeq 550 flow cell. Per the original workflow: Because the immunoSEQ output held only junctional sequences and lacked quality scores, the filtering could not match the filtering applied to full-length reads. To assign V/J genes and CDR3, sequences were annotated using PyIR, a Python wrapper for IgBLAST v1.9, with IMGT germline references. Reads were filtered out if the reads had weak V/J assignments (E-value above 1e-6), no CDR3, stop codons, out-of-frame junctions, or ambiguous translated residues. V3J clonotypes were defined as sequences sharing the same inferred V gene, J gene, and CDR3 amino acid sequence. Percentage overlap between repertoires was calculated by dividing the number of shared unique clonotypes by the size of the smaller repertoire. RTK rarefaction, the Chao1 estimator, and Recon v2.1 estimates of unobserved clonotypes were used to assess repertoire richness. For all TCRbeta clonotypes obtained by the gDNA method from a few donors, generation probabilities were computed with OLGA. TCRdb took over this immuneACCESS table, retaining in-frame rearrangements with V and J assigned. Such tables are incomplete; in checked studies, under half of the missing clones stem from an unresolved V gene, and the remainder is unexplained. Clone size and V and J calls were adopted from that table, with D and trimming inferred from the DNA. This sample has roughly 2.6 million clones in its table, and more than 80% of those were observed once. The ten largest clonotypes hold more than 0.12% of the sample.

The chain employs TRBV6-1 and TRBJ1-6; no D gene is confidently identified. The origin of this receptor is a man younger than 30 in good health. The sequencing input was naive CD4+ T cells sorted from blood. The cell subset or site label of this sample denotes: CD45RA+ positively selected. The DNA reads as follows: TGTGCCAGCAGTGCGACGCTTCGAAGCTCCTATAATTCACCCCTCCACTTT. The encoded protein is CASSATLRSSYNSPLHF.